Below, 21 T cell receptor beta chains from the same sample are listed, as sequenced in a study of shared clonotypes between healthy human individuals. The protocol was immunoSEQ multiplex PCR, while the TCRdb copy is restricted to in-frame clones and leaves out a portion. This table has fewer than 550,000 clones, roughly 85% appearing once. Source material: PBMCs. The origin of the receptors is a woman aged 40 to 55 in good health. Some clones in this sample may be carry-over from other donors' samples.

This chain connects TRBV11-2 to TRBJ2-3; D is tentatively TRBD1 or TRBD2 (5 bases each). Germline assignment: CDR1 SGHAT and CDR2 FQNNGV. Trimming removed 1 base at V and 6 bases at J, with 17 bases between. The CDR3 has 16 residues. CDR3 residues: CASSLVPGPAGDTQYF. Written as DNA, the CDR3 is TGTGCCAGCAGCTTAGTTCCGGGGCCCGCAGGTGATACGCAGTATTTT.

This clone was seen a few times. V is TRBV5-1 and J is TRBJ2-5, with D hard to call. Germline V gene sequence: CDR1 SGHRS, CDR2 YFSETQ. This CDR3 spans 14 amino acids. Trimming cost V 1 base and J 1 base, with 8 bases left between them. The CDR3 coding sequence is TGCGCCAGCAGCTTGTCCGACGGCCAAGAGACCCAGTACTTC. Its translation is CASSLSDGQETQYF.

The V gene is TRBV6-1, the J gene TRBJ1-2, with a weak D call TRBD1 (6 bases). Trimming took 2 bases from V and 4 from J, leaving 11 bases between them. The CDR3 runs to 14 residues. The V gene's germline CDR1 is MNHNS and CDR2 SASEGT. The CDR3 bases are TGTGCCAGCAGTGAAACAGGGCTTAGCTATGGCTACACCTTC. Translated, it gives CASSETGLSYGYTF.

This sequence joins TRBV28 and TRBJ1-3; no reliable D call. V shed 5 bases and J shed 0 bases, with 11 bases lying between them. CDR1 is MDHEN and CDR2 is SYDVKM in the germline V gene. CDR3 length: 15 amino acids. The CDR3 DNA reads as TGTGCCAGCAGTCCCAACAGAGTCTCTGGAAACACCATATATTTT. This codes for CASSPNRVSGNTIYF. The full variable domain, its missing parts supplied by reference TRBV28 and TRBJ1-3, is DVKVTQSSRYLVKRTGEKVFLECVQDMDHENMFWYRQDPGLGLRLIYFSYDVKMKEKGDIPEGYSVSREKKERFSLILESASTNQTSMYLCASSPNRVSGNTIYFGEGSWLTVV.

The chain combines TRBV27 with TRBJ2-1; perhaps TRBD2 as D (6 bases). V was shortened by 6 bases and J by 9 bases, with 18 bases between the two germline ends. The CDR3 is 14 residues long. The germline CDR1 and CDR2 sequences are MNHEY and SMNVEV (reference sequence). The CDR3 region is CASSLKDPEGEQFF. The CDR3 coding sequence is TGTGCCAGCAGCCTTAAGGACCCGGAGGGTGAGCAGTTCTTC.

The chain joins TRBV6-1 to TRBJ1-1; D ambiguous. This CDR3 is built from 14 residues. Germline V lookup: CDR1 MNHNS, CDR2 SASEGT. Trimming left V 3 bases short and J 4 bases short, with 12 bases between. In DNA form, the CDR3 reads TGTGCCAGCAGTGAGTGGTGGGGTCCCACTGAAGCTTTCTTT. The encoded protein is CASSEWWGPTEAFF.

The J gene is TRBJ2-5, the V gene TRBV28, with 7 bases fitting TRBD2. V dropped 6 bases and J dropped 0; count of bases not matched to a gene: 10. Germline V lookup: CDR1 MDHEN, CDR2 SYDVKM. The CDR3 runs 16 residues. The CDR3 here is CASSLISGRNQETQYF. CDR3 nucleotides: TGTGCCAGCAGCCTTATTAGCGGGCGTAACCAAGAGACCCAGTACTTC. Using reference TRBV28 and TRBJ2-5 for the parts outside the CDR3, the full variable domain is DVKVTQSSRYLVKRTGEKVFLECVQDMDHENMFWYRQDPGLGLRLIYFSYDVKMKEKGDIPEGYSVSREKKERFSLILESASTNQTSMYLCASSLISGRNQETQYFGPGTRLLVL.

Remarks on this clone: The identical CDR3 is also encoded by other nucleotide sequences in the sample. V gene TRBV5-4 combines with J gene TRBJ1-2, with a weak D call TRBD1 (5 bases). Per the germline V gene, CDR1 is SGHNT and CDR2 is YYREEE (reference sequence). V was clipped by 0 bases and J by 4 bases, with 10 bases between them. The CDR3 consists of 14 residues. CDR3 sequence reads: CASSLDRGSYGYTF. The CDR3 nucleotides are TGTGCCAGCAGCTTGGATAGGGGTTCCTATGGCTACACCTTC.

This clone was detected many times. The DNA of the CDR3 is TGTGCCAGCAGTGACTCGAATCTAGCGGGAGATGAGCAGTTCTTC. This gives the protein CASSDSNLAGDEQFF. This chain links TRBV6-4 with TRBJ2-1; 10 bases agree with TRBD2. Trimming cost V 0 bases and J 8 bases; bases outside gene matches: 4. Germline CDR1 reads MRHNA; CDR2 reads SNTAGT. The CDR3 is 15 amino acids.

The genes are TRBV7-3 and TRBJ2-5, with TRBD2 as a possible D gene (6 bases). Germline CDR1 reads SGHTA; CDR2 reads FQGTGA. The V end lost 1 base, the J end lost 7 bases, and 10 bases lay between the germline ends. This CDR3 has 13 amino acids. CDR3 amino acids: CASSLSEGGTQYF. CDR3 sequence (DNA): TGTGCCAGCAGCTTAAGCGAGGGAGGGACCCAGTACTTC. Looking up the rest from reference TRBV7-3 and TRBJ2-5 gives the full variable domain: GAGVSQTPSNKVTEKGKYVELRCDPISGHTALYWYRQSLGQGPEFLIYFQGTGAADDSGLPNDRFFAVRPEGSVSTLKIQRTERGDSAVYLCASSLSEGGTQYFGPGTRLLVL.

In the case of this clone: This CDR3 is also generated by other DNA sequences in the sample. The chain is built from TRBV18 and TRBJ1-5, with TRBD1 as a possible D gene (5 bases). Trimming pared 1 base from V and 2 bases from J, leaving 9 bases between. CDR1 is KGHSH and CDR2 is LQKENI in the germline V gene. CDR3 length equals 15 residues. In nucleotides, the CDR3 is TGTGCCAGCTCACCACGAGGGGTGGGCAATCAGCCCCAGCATTTT. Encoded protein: CASSPRGVGNQPQHF.

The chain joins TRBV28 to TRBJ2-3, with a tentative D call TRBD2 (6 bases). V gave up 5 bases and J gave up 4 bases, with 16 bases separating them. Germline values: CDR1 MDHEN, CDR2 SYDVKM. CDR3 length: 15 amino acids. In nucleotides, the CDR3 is TGTGCCAGCAGTCCCTACCGGGAGTCCCCAGATACGCAGTATTTT. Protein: CASSPYRESPDTQYF.

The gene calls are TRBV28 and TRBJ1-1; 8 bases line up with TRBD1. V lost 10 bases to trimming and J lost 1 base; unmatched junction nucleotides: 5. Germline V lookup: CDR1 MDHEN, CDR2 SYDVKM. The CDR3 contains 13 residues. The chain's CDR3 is CAILRGPNTEAFF. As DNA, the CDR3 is TGTGCCATCCTCAGGGGGCCGAACACTGAAGCTTTCTTT.

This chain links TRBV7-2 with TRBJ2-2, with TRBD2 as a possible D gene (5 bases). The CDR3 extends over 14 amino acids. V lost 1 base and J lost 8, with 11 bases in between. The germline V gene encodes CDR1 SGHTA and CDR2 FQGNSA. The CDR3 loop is CASSLERDLGELFF. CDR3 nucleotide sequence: TGTGCCAGCAGCTTAGAACGGGATCTAGGGGAGCTGTTTTTT.

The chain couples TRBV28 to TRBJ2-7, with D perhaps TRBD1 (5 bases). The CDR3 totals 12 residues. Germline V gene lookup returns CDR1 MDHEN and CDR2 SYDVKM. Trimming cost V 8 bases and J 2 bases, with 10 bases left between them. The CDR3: CASQTDTYEQYF. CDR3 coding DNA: TGTGCCAGCCAGACAGATACCTACGAGCAGTACTTC.

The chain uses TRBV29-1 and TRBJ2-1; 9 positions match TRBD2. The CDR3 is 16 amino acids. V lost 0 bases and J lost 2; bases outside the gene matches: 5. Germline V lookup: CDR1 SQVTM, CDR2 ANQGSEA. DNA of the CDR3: TGCAGCGTTGAAGAAGGGCTAGCGGGGACCTACAATGAGCAGTTCTTC. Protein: CSVEEGLAGTYNEQFF.

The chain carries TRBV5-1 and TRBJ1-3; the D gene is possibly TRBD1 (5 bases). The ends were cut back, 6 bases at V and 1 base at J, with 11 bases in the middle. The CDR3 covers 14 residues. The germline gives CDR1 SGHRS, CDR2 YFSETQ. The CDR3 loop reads CASKSQGSGNTIYF. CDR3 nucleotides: TGCGCCAGCAAGTCTCAGGGTTCTGGAAACACCATATATTTT.

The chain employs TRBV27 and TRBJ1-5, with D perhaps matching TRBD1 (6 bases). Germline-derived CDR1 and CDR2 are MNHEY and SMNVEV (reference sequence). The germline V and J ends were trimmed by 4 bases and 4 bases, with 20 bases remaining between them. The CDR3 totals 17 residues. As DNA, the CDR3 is TGTGCCAGCAGTTCACCCCGGGACACAGGGACAAATCAGCCCCAGCATTTT. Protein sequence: CASSSPRDTGTNQPQHF.

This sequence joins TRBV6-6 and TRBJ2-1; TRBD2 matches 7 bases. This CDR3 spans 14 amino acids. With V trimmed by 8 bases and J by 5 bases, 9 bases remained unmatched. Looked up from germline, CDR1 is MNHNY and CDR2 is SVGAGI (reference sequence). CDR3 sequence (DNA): TGTGCCAGCTTGAGGGCTAGCGGAAACAATGAGCAGTTCTTC. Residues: CASLRASGNNEQFF.

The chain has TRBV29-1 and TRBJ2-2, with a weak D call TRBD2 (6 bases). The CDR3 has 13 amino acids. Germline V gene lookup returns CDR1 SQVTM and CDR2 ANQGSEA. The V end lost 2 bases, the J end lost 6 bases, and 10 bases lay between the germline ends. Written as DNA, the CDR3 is TGCAGCGTTGAAACTAGCTCCGCCGGGGAGCTGTTTTTT. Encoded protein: CSVETSSAGELFF.

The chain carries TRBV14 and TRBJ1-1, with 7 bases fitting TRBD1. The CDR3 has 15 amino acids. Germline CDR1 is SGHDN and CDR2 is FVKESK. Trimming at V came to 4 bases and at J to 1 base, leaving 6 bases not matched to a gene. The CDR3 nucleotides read TGTGCCAGCAGCCCAATTACAGGGGCGAACACTGAAGCTTTCTTT. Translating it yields CASSPITGANTEAFF.